This TCR beta chain emerged from a study of blood T cell repertoires in COVID-19. The CDR3 is 13 residues long. With 5 bases removed from V and 5 bases from J, the gap between germline ends came to 12 bases. Germline loops: CDR1 SEHNR, CDR2 FQNEAQ (reference sequence). Some clones are missing from TCRdb's copy, which holds only in-frame ones; the method was immunoSEQ multiplex PCR. Here the sample spans roughly 200,000 clones, roughly nine tenths being singletons. V gene TRBV7-9 combines with J gene TRBJ1-2; no clear D. The sample was PBMCs or T cells enriched from blood (not recorded which). This TCR derives from a woman aged 30 to 39 with acute COVID-19. CDR3 nucleotides: TGTGCCAGCAGCCAGGCAGTTTGGTATGGCTACACCTTC. It codes for CASSQAVWYGYTF.